These T cell receptor beta chains were read from a single sample in a study of blood T cell repertoires in COVID-19. The repertoire was sequenced with immunoSEQ multiplex PCR; TCRdb's copy has only in-frame clones and lacks some. The sample lists more than 95,000 clones; around 80% were seen once. Material for sequencing was peripheral blood. These TCRs come from a woman between 45 and 60 years old with acute or convalescent COVID-19. The CDR3 runs from the conserved cysteine through the conserved F or W. Fields, in order: V gene, D gene, clone size, CDR3 protein. The D gene is left open where the match is weak. Not all rows give a size; the values are once, few, many and, for expanded clones, a class.

TRBV19 | TRBD1 | NA | CASSTRDRGNTEAFF
TRBV11-2 | TRBD1 | NA | CASSRQGAVEAFF
TRBV5-1 | TRBD2 | NA | CASSLVPGRWASGNTDTQYF
TRBV12-3/TRBV12-4 | NA | NA | CASSYGPAGGYTF
TRBV1 | NA | NA | CTSSPRTGGNGELFF
TRBV19 | TRBD2 | NA | CASSMLAGKSYNEQFF
TRBV2 | NA | NA | CASNTGTLNTEAFF
TRBV15 | NA | NA | CATSRDLTAEAFF
TRBV7-9 | TRBD1 | NA | CASSLGQPPDYGYTF
TRBV11-3 | TRBD1 | NA | CASSEAGTGTTDTQYF
TRBV7-9 | NA | NA | CASSSAESSYEQYF
TRBV7-6 | NA | NA | CASSLARWKQETQYF
TRBV9 | NA | NA | CASSAQAGGYEQYF
TRBV28 | NA | NA | CASSLSGFEQYF
TRBV6-5 | TRBD2 | NA | CASRKRERTTYEQYF
TRBV10-1 | TRBD2 | NA | CASSPPRGAGHNEQFF
TRBV5-1 | TRBD1 | NA | CASSLGGTANVNTEAFF
TRBV19 | NA | NA | CASSLRILSNQPQHF
TRBV23-1 | TRBD1 | NA | CASSQPRPGTVKDEKLFF
TRBV15 | NA | NA | CATSGRQPETQYF
TRBV11-3 | NA | NA | CASSLDERTEAFF
TRBV7-9 | TRBD1 | NA | CASSSWTGVGEQYF
TRBV27 | TRBD2 | NA | CASSFGVAGFYEQFF
TRBV25-1 | TRBD1 | NA | CASSDRTGGTEAFF
TRBV12-3/TRBV12-4 | TRBD1 | once | CASSLQGVQPQHF
TRBV2 | NA | NA | CASSERVRGYTF
TRBV6-6 | TRBD1 | NA | CASSRGQGVADGYTF
TRBV6-5 | NA | few | CASSFRVTNEKLFF
TRBV10-1 | TRBD1 | NA | CASSELSAGTGGADTQYF
TRBV3-1/TRBV3-2 | TRBD1 | NA | CASSLSPGGNSPLHF
TRBV3-1/TRBV3-2 | NA | NA | CASSLTVNYGYTF
TRBV7-9 | TRBD2 | NA | CASSLARLAGDLYNEQFF
TRBV5-1 | TRBD1 | NA | CASSLGVTGGLDEQYF
TRBV20-1 | NA | NA | CSARGVEGQYF
TRBV5-1 | TRBD1 | once | CASSLGGTGGTEAFF
TRBV6-5 | NA | NA | CASSDSYEQYF
TRBV2 | TRBD1 | NA | CASSEPLTGTGSRDGYTF
TRBV27 | NA | once | CASSSGRSAEAFF
TRBV6-6 | TRBD2 | NA | CASNSGRANYNEQFF
TRBV6-5 | TRBD2 | NA | CASSGTSGRDTQYF
TRBV10-2 | TRBD2 | NA | CASSERTRAYNEQFF
TRBV4-1 | NA | NA | CASSQEYRVDTGELFF
TRBV7-9 | NA | NA | CASSLQGNSPLHF